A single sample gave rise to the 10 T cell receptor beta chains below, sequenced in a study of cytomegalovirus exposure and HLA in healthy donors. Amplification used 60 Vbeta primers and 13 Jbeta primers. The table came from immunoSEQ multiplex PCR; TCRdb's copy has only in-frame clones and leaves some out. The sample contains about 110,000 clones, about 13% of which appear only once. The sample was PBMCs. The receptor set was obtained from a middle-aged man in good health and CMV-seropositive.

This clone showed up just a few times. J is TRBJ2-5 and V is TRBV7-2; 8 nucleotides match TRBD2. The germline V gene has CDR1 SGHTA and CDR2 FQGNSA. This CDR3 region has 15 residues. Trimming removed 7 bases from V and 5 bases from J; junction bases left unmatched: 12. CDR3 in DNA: TGTGCCAGCACCTCTATGGGGACTAGAACGGAGACCCAGTACTTC. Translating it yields CASTSMGTRTETQYF.

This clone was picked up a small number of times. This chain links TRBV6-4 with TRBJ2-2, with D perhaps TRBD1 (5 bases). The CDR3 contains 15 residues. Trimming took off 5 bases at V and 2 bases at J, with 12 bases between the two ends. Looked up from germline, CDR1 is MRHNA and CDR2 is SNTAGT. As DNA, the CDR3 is TGTGCCAGCAGTTACGCGACAGATAACACCGGGGAGCTGTTTTTT. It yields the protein CASSYATDNTGELFF.

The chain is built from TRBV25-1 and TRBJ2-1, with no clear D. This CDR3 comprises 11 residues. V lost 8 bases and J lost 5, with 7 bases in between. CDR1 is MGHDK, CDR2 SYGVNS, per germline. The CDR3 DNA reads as TGTGCCAGCTACCAGAACAATGAGCAGTTCTTC. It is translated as CASYQNNEQFF.

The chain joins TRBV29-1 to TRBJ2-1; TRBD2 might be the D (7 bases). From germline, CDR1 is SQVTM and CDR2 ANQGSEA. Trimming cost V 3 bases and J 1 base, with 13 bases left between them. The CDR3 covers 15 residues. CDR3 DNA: TGCAGCGTTGACGGGGGCGGGAGATCCTACAATGAGCAGTTCTTC. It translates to CSVDGGGRSYNEQFF.

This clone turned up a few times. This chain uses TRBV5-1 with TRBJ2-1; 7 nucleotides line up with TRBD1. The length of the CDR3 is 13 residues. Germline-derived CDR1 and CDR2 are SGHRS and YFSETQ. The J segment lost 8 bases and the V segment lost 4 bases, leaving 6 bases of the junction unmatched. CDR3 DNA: TGCGCCAGCAGCGCGACAGGGTTCCATGAGCAGTTCTTC. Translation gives CASSATGFHEQFF.

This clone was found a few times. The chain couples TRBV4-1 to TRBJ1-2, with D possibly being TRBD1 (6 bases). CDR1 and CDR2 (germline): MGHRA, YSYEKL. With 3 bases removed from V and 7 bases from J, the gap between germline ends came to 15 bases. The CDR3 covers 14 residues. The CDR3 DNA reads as TGCGCCAGCAGCCATCAGGGGAAAATCGCTGGCTACACCTTC. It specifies CASSHQGKIAGYTF.

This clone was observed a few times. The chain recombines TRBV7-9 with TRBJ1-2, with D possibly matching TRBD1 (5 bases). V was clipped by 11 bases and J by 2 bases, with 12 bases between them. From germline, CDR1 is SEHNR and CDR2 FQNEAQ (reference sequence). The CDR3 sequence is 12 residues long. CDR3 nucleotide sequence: TGTGCCCTTCTTCGGGGGAACTATGGCTACACCTTC. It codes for CALLRGNYGYTF.

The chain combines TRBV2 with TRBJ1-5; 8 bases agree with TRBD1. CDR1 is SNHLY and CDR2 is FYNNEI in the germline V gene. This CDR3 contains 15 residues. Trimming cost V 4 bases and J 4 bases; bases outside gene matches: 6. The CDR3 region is CASSGQGAINQPQHF. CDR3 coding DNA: TGTGCCAGCAGTGGGCAGGGGGCGATAAATCAGCCCCAGCATTTT.

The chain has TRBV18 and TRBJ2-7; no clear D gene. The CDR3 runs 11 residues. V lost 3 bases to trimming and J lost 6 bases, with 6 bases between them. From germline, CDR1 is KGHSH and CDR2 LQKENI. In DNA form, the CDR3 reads TGTGCCAGCTCACCCCGGGTCGAGCAGTACTTC. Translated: CASSPRVEQYF.

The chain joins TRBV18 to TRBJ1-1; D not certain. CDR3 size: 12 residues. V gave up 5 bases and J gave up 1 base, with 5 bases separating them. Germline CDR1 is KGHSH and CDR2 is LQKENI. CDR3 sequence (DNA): TGTGCCAGCTCATACAGGAACACTGAAGCTTTCTTT. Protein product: CASSYRNTEAFF.